This TCR beta chain emerged from a study of blood T cell repertoires in COVID-19. Study in general: The United States, Italy and Spain were the sources of the acute and convalescent COVID-19 samples. The analysed material was cDNA or gDNA that came from T cells, B-cell-depleted T cells, or PBMCs.

Per the original methods: Estimation of nucleated cell counts was performed using reference gene primer amplification. Sequencing used immunoSEQ multiplex PCR; TCRdb keeps in-frame clones, though not all of them. V, J and clone size derive from that table, while D and trimming were established from the DNA sequence. The data hold 85,000 to 110,000 clones, with 80% to 90% observed a single time. The TCR sequence derives from a human donor in a cohort sampled during active COVID-19. The sequencing input was peripheral blood.

CDR3 in amino acids: CASSLDTYYNSPLHF. The DNA of the CDR3 is TGTGCCAGCAGCTTGGACACGTACTATAATTCACCCCTCCACTTT. The chain employs TRBV5-5 and TRBJ1-6, with D uncertain. This CDR3 is 15 amino acids long. Trimming removed 0 bases from V and 3 bases from J, with 7 bases in between. Germline V gene data show CDR1 as SGHKS and CDR2 as YYEKEE (reference sequence). The full variable domain, rest sourced from reference TRBV5-5 and TRBJ1-6, is DAGVTQSPTHLIKTRGQQVTLRCSPISGHKSVSWYQQVLGQGPQFIFQYYEKEERGRGNFPDRFSARQFPNYSSELNVNALLLGDSALYLCASSLDTYYNSPLHFGNGTRLTVT.